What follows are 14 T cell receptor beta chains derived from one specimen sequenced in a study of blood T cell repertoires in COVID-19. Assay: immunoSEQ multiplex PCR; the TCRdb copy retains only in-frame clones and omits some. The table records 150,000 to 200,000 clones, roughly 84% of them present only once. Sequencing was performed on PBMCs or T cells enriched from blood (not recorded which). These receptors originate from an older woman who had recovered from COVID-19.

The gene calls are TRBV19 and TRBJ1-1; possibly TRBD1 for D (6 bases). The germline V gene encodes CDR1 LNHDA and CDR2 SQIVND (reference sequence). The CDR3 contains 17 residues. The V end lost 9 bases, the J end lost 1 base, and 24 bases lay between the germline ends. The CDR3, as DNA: TGTGCCAGCACGCCTGGTCAGGGGAAAGGATGGAACACTGAAGCTTTCTTT. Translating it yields CASTPGQGKGWNTEAFF.

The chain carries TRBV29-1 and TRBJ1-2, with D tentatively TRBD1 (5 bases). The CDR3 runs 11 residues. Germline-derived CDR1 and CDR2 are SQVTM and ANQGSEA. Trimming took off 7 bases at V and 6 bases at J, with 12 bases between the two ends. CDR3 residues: CSGWGGDGYTF. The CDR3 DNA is TGCAGCGGATGGGGCGGGGATGGCTACACCTTC.

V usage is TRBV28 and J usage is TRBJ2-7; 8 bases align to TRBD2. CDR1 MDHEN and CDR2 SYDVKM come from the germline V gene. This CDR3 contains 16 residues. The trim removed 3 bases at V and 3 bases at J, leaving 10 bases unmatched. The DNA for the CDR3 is TGTGCCAGCAGTTTCGGTGGGGTAGCGGGGCTCTACGAGCAGTACTTC. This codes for CASSFGGVAGLYEQYF.

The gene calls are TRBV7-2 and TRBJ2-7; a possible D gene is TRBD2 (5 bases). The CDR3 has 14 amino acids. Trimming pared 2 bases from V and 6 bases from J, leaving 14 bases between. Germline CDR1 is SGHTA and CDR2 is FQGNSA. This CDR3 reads CASSLYGLGGEQYF. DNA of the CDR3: TGTGCCAGCAGCTTATACGGCCTAGGAGGCGAGCAGTACTTC.

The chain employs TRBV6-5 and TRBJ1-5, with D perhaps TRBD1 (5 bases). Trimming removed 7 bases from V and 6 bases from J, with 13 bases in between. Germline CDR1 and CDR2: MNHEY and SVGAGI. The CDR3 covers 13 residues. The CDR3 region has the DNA TGTGCCAGCATCGGGGGACGCAGTCAGCCCCAGCATTTT. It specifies CASIGGRSQPQHF.

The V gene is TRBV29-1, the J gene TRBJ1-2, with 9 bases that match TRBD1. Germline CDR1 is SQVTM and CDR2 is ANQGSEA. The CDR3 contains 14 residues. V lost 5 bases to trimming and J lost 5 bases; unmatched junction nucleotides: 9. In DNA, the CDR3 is TGCAGCGTTACAGGGGGCGCTGGCCCATATGGCTACACCTTC. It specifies CSVTGGAGPYGYTF.

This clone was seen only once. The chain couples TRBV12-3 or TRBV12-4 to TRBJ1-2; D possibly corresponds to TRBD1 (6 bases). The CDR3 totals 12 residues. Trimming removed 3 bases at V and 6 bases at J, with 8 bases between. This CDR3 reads CASSFNRDGYTF. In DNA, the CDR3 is TGTGCCAGCAGTTTCAACAGGGATGGCTACACCTTC.

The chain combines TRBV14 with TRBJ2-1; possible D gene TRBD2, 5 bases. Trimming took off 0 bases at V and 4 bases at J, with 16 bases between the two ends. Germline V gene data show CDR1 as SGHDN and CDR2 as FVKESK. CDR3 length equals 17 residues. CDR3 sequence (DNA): TGTGCCAGCAGCCAAGAGCGCGGGCAAACCATTTACAATGAGCAGTTCTTC. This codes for CASSQERGQTIYNEQFF.

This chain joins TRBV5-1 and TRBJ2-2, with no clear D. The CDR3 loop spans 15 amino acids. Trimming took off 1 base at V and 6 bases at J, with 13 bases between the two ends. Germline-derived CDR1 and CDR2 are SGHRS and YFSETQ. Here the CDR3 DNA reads TGCGCCAGCAGCTTGCCCGCAGGCGATGCCGGGGAGCTGTTTTTT. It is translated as CASSLPAGDAGELFF. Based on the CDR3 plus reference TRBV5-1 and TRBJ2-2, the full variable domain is KAGVTQTPRYLIKTRGQQVTLSCSPISGHRSVSWYQQTPGQGLQFLFEYFSETQRNKGNFPGRFSGRQFSNSRSEMNVSTLELGDSALYLCASSLPAGDAGELFFGEGSRLTVL.

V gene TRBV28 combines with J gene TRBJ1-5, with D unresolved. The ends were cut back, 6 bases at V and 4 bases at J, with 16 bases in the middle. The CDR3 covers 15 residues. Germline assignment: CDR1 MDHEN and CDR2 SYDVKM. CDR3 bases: TGTGCCAGCAGCTCATCGGGTCTTATGAATCAGCCCCAGCATTTT. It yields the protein CASSSSGLMNQPQHF.

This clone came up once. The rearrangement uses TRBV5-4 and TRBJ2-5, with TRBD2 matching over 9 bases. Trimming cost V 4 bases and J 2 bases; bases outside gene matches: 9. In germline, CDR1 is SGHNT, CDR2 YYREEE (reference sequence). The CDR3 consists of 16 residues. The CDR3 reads CASSQAAGGRQETQYF. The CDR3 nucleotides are TGTGCCAGCAGCCAGGCGGCGGGAGGGCGGCAAGAGACCCAGTACTTC.

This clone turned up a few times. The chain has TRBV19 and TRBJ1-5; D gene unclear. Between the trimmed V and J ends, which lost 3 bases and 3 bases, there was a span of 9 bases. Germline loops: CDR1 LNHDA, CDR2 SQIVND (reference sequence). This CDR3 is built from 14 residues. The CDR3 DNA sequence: TGTGCCAGTAGTATGAGTCGTTTCAATCAGCCCCAGCATTTT. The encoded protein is CASSMSRFNQPQHF.

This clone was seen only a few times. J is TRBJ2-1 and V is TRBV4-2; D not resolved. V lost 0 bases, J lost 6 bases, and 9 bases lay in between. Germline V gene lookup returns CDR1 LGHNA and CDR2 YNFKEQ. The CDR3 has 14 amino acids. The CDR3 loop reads CASSQDPRRNEQFF. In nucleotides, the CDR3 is TGTGCCAGCAGCCAAGATCCGCGGCGCAATGAGCAGTTCTTC.

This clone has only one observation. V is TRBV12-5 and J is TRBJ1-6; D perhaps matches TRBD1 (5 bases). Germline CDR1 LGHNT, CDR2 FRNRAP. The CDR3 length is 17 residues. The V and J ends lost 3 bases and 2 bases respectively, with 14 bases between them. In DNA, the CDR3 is TGTGCTAGTGGTTTCCTGGATTCGGGGGCCTATAATTCACCCCTCCACTTT. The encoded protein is CASGFLDSGAYNSPLHF. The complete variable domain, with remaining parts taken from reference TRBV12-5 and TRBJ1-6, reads DARVTQTPRHKVTEMGQEVTMRCQPILGHNTVFWYRQTMMQGLELLAYFRNRAPLDDSGMPKDRFSAEMPDATLATLKIQPSEPRDSAVYFCASGFLDSGAYNSPLHFGNGTRLTVT.